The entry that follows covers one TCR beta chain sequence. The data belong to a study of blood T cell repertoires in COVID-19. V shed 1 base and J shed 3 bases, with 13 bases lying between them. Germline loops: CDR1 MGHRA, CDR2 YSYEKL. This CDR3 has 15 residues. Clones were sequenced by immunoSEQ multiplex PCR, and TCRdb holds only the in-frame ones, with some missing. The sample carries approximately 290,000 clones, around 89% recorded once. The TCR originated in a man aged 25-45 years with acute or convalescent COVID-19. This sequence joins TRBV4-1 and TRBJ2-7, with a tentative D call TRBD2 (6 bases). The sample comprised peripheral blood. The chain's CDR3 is CASSQGIRGGYEQYF. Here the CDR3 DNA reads TGCGCCAGCAGCCAAGGGATTAGGGGAGGCTACGAGCAGTACTTC.